The clone carrying this TCR beta chain appeared a few times. As yet, its antigen is unknown. This sample is part of a study of identical twins. Points from the study as a whole: For monozygotic twins, models underestimated out-of-frame TCR alpha sharing. Interpretation of the results relied on cross-sectional statistical analysis and not on following the same donors. Twins' excess sharing was less marked for out-of-frame beta sequences.

This CDR3 has 13 residues. V lost 3 bases and J lost 12; bases outside the gene matches: 7. TCRdb called the 5' RACE reads again in MiXCR, with one record for every CDR3 protein. The data contain roughly 770,000 distinct CDR3 sequences, approximately 18% of them seen just once; the ten biggest clones take up around 13%. These data also formed part of another study, on T cells expressing NK-cell markers. This second report adds: Sorting was limited to alpha-beta TCR-expressing T cells with an anti-gamma-delta TCR antibody in several experiments.

The TCR comes from a woman between 18 and 29 years old in good health. The V and J genes are TRBV12-3 or TRBV12-4 and TRBJ2-1; TRBD2 aligns across 8 bases. The sequencing input was PBMCs. The CDR3 protein is CASSFGLAGPQFF. As DNA, the CDR3 is TGTGCCAGCAGTTTCGGCCTAGCGGGCCCGCAGTTCTTC.